The entry below gives a single T cell receptor (beta chain) sequence along with its context. Its antigen is unknown. V shed 1 base and J shed 0 bases, with 7 bases lying between them. The length of the CDR3 is 14 residues. Germline V gives CDR1 LNHDA, CDR2 SQIVND (reference sequence). The record originates from a study of a mutant IDH1 vaccine in newly diagnosed glioma. Study details: Mean patient age was around 40 years; roughly 62% were male and around 38% female. Patients arrived already treated with radiotherapy, temozolomide, or both, most having had both.

Libraries were prepared by immunoSEQ multiplex PCR; TCRdb keeps only in-frame clonotypes and omits some of them. The repertoire holds around 50,000 clones, with approximately 64% as singletons. The time point denotes: week 47, end of study. A single vaccine dose contained 300 ug of mutant IDH1 20-mer peptide, and topical imiquimod was used with it. The clonotype comes from a man aged 40-55 years with glioma. Some clones in this sample may be carry-over from other donors' samples. Here the sequenced sample was peripheral blood mononuclear cells (PBMCs), taken from a glioma patient whose treatment included an IDH1 peptide vaccine. The V gene is TRBV19, the J gene TRBJ2-7; D call uncertain. CDR3 nucleotides: TGTGCCAGTAGTATAGCGCTAACCTCCTACGAGCAGTACTTC. Protein: CASSIALTSYEQYF.